These T cell receptor beta chains were read from a single sample in a study of blood T cell repertoires in COVID-19. Only in-frame clones appear in the TCRdb table, and some are missing; sequencing was by immunoSEQ multiplex PCR. The table lists tens of thousands of clones, 65% to 85% of them singletons, with roughly 6% in the top ten. The sequencing sample was made of peripheral blood. These receptors came from a man between 70 and 80 years old with COVID-19, enrolled during active disease. The CDR3 runs from the conserved cysteine through the conserved F or W. The order of the fields is V gene, CDR3 length, D gene, J gene, clone size, CDR3 protein, CDR3 DNA. A D gene is named only where the DNA matches it firmly. Rows may omit the clone size; those that give it use once, few, many or a size class.

>TRBV3-1/TRBV3-2|15|NA|TRBJ1-1|once
CASSQVEGEDTEAFF
TGTGCCAGCAGCCAAGTGGAAGGGGAGGACACTGAAGCTTTCTTT
>TRBV6-2/TRBV6-3|15|TRBD1|TRBJ2-7|many
CASSRWTGKVYEQYF
TGTGCCAGCAGCCGTTGGACAGGGAAGGTCTACGAGCAGTACTTC
>TRBV12-5|16|TRBD1|TRBJ1-5|once
CASGVGTGGVGQPQHF
TGTGCTAGTGGCGTCGGGACAGGGGGCGTCGGTCAGCCCCAGCATTTT
>TRBV29-1|11|NA|TRBJ2-7|NA
CSVVQGQEQYF
TGCAGCGTTGTACAGGGTCAGGAGCAGTACTTC
>TRBV5-1|14|NA|TRBJ1-2|few
CASSFLGGNYGYTF
TGCGCCAGCAGCTTTCTAGGAGGAAACTATGGCTACACCTTC
>TRBV7-7|16|TRBD2|TRBJ2-3|NA
CASSPWSGRGIDTQYF
TGTGCCAGCAGCCCGTGGAGCGGGAGGGGGATAGATACGCAGTATTTT
>TRBV19|14|NA|TRBJ2-2|NA
CASSRTSGTGELFF
TGTGCCAGTAGTCGTACGTCGGGCACCGGGGAGCTGTTTTTT
>TRBV7-9|12|TRBD1|TRBJ1-1|NA
CASSFWTGEAFF
TGTGCCAGCAGCTTTTGGACAGGGGAAGCTTTCTTT
>TRBV5-5|16|TRBD2|TRBJ2-3|few
CASGTSGGYSTDTQYF
TGTGCCAGTGGGACTAGCGGGGGGTACAGCACAGATACGCAGTATTTT
>TRBV30|11|NA|TRBJ2-1|NA
CAWSVKAPHFF
TGTGCCTGGAGTGTAAAAGCCCCCCACTTCTTC
>TRBV7-2|17|TRBD2|TRBJ2-7|NA
CASSPGSGRASPYEQYF
TGTGCCAGCAGCCCTGGGAGCGGGAGGGCCAGTCCCTACGAGCAGTACTTC
>TRBV28|14|NA|TRBJ2-3|NA
CASSLRGETDTQYF
TGTGCCAGCAGTTTGCGCGGGGAGACAGATACGCAGTATTTT
>TRBV6-2/TRBV6-3|11|NA|TRBJ1-1|NA
CASSHRERAFF
TGTGCCAGCAGCCACAGGGAGCGGGCTTTCTTT
>TRBV28|17|TRBD1|TRBJ1-2|NA
CASIRERQGSWDYGYTF
TGTGCCAGCATAAGGGAGAGACAGGGGAGTTGGGACTATGGCTACACCTTC
>TRBV28|13|NA|TRBJ1-5|NA
CASTSFPNQPQHF
TGTGCCAGCACCTCCTTCCCGAATCAGCCCCAGCATTTT
>TRBV5-1|14|TRBD2|TRBJ2-1|NA
CASSLGDYYNEQFF
TGCGCCAGCAGCTTGGGGGACTACTACAATGAGCAGTTCTTC
>TRBV24-1|13|TRBD2|TRBJ2-1|medium-sized
CATQAGGHNEQFF
TGTGCCACGCAAGCGGGGGGACACAATGAGCAGTTCTTC
>TRBV9|15|NA|TRBJ1-1|NA
CASSPYTGRNTEAFF
TGTGCCAGCAGCCCTTACACAGGGAGGAACACTGAAGCTTTCTTT
>TRBV5-1|11|TRBD1|TRBJ1-2|NA
CASGTENGYTF
TGCGCCAGTGGGACAGAGAATGGCTACACCTTC
>TRBV24-1|15|TRBD1|TRBJ2-2|NA
CATGTTGENTGELFF
TGTGCCACCGGAACGACAGGGGAGAACACCGGGGAGCTGTTTTTT
>TRBV7-2|13|TRBD1|TRBJ1-2|NA
CASSYEGARGYTF
TGTGCCAGCAGCTACGAGGGGGCGCGTGGCTACACCTTC
>TRBV9|15|TRBD1|TRBJ1-4|NA
CASSLGQGFIEKLFF
TGTGCCAGCAGCCTAGGACAGGGCTTTATCGAAAAACTGTTTTTT
>TRBV7-6|12|NA|TRBJ2-7|NA
CASSFQGYEQYF
TGTGCCAGCAGCTTCCAGGGCTACGAGCAGTACTTC
>TRBV2|14|TRBD1|TRBJ1-1|NA
CASSGQGAWTEAFF
TGTGCCAGCAGTGGACAGGGGGCTTGGACTGAAGCTTTCTTT
>TRBV29-1|16|TRBD1|TRBJ2-3|few
CSVVGGDRGSTDTQYF
TGCAGCGTCGTGGGCGGTGACAGGGGTAGCACAGATACGCAGTATTTT
>TRBV12-3/TRBV12-4|13|NA|TRBJ2-5|few
CASSLGRLETQYF
TGTGCCAGCAGTTTGGGCAGGTTAGAGACCCAGTACTTC
>TRBV19|12|NA|TRBJ1-1|few
CASSQLHTEAFF
TGTGCCAGTAGTCAACTCCACACTGAAGCTTTCTTT
>TRBV24-1|14|TRBD1|TRBJ2-7|NA
CATSDSNRGDEQYF
TGTGCCACCAGTGATTCCAACAGGGGAGACGAGCAGTACTTC
>TRBV15|17|TRBD1|TRBJ1-5|NA
CATSRGDSSLSNQPQHF
TGTGCCACCAGCAGAGGGGACAGTAGCTTAAGCAATCAGCCCCAGCATTTT
>TRBV7-2|17|TRBD2|TRBJ2-5|NA
CASSLLLLAGGEETQYF
TGTGCCAGCAGCTTGCTCCTACTAGCGGGAGGGGAGGAGACCCAGTACTTC
>TRBV28|15|NA|TRBJ2-7|NA
CASSPLGGRDYEQYF
TGTGCCAGCAGTCCCCTAGGGGGGAGGGACTACGAGCAGTACTTC
>TRBV19|14|TRBD1|TRBJ2-5|once
CASSYGQGQETQYF
TGTGCCAGTAGTTACGGACAGGGCCAAGAGACCCAGTACTTC
>TRBV15|15|TRBD1|TRBJ1-4|once
CATSTDRAVWEKLFF
TGTGCCACCAGCACCGACAGGGCGGTGTGGGAAAAACTGTTTTTT
>TRBV2|13|TRBD1|TRBJ1-2|once
CASSGTGISGYTF
TGTGCCAGCAGTGGGACAGGGATTAGTGGCTACACCTTC
>TRBV6-5|15|NA|TRBJ2-1|NA
CASSPPRGGANEQFF
TGTGCCAGCAGCCCCCCTCGTGGGGGGGCCAATGAGCAGTTCTTC
>TRBV5-6|12|NA|TRBJ2-7|NA
CASSLVPGREYF
TGTGCCAGCAGCTTGGTCCCGGGCAGGGAGTACTTC
>TRBV7-2|13|TRBD1|TRBJ2-3|once
CASSLGPRDRGQF
TGTGCCAGCAGCTTAGGGCCCCGGGACAGGGGGCAATTT
>TRBV28|15|NA|TRBJ1-2|NA
CASSLLTGSFYGYTF
TGTGCCAGCAGTTTATTAACAGGGAGCTTCTATGGCTACACCTTC
>TRBV20-1|13|NA|TRBJ1-2|NA
CSASSPSSTGYTF
TGCAGTGCTAGTTCCCCCTCCTCTACCGGCTACACCTTC
>TRBV28|11|TRBD2|TRBJ2-1|NA
CASRGRDEQFF
TGTGCCAGCAGAGGGAGGGATGAGCAGTTCTTC
>TRBV6-1|15|NA|TRBJ2-3|NA
CASSDPSGSTDTQYF
TGTGCCAGCAGTGACCCGTCAGGAAGCACAGATACGCAGTATTTT
>TRBV30|13|TRBD2|TRBJ2-1|NA
CAWLGGSRNEQFF
TGTGCCTGGCTGGGCGGGAGTAGGAATGAGCAGTTCTTC
>TRBV27|18|TRBD2|TRBJ2-7|once
CATRRKTSGRVPPYEQYF
TGTGCCACCCGGAGGAAGACTAGCGGGAGAGTTCCCCCCTACGAGCAGTACTTC
>TRBV24-1|16|NA|TRBJ2-1|NA
CATSDTTAGLASEQFF
TGTGCCACCAGTGATACTACGGCAGGTTTGGCTAGCGAGCAGTTCTTC
>TRBV14|13|NA|TRBJ1-2|NA
CASSPSYNYGYTF
TGTGCCAGCAGTCCGAGTTATAACTATGGCTACACCTTC
>TRBV27|14|NA|TRBJ1-1|NA
CASSLSYTHTEAFF
TGTGCCAGCAGTTTATCGTACACGCACACTGAAGCTTTCTTT
>TRBV19|13|TRBD1|TRBJ1-1|NA
CASSRQGLTEAFF
TGTGCCAGTAGTCGACAGGGTCTCACTGAAGCTTTCTTT
>TRBV19|12|NA|TRBJ1-2|NA
CASKLSSGGYTF
TGTGCCAGTAAATTATCTAGCGGTGGCTACACCTTC
>TRBV3-1/TRBV3-2|17|TRBD2|TRBJ2-5|NA
CASSQGTGLAVKETQYF
TGTGCCAGCAGCCAAGGAACGGGACTAGCGGTAAAAGAGACCCAGTACTTC
>TRBV28|16|TRBD1|TRBJ1-6|NA
CASSPQGQGRNSPLHF
TGTGCCAGCAGCCCTCAGGGACAGGGACGTAATTCACCCCTCCACTTT